This T cell receptor (beta chain) was obtained from a study of early T cells in non-severe SARS-CoV-2 infection. Overall study: The chains were unpaired, and the sequenced material was bulk RNA from unsorted whole blood.

CDR3 length: 16 amino acids. Trimming took off 0 bases at V and 5 bases at J, with 16 bases between the two ends. Germline CDR1 is LGHDT and CDR2 is YNNKEL (reference sequence). This clonotype showed up many times. Its cognate antigen is unknown. Unique molecular identifiers (one per individual cDNA molecule) were attached. TCRdb re-derived calls from the 5' RACE reads in MiXCR, one entry per CDR3 protein. Here the sample spans fewer than 65,000 distinct CDR3 sequences, roughly 5.7% being singletons. Study-wide points: VDJdb matching favored anti-spike CD8 responses, missing private and CD4 specificities.

The receptor was isolated from an adult who was a healthcare worker with PCR-confirmed SARS-CoV-2 infection or an uninfected control (not recorded which). The source material was whole blood, sampled at baseline. V usage is TRBV3-1 and J usage is TRBJ1-2, with D maybe TRBD1 (5 bases). CDR3 region: CASSQDLGTLKYGYTF. CDR3 DNA sequence: TGTGCCAGCAGCCAAGACCTCGGGACCCTTAAATATGGCTACACCTTC.